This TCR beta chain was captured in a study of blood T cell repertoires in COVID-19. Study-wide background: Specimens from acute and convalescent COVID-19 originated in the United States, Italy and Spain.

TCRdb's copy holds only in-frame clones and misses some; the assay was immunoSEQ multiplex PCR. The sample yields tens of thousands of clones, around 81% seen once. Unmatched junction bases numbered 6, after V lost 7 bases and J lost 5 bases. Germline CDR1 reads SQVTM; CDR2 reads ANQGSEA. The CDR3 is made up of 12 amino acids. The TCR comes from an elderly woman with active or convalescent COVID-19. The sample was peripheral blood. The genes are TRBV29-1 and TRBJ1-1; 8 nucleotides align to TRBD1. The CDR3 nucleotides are TGCAGCGGGTCCAGGGGGCGTACTGAAGCTTTCTTT. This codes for CSGSRGRTEAFF.